Listed below are T cell receptor beta chains from one sample, sequenced in a study of metastatic and nonmetastatic thyroid tumors. TCRdb used MiXCR to call clones anew from the PCR reads. The sample carries approximately 69,000 clones, 13% to 15% recorded once. Material: blood. These receptors originate from a male donor with papillary thyroid cancer or a benign thyroid nodule (not recorded which). Some clones in this sample may be carry-over from other donors' samples. Each CDR3 is given with its conserved first and last residue. Fields, in order: J gene, V gene, D gene, clone size, CDR3 DNA, CDR3 protein. A D gene is named only where the DNA matches it firmly. A clone size is listed for some rows: how often the clone was seen (once, few, many), or a class if it is expanded.

>TRBJ1-5|TRBV28|TRBD1|many
TGTGCCAGCAGTTTGCCCGACAGGGGGCGGCCCCAGCATTTT
CASSLPDRGRPQHF
>TRBJ1-1|TRBV27|.|many
TGTGCCAGCAGTTTAAAGGGGGTAAACACTGAAGCTTTCTTT
CASSLKGVNTEAFF
>TRBJ2-7|TRBV20-1|.|.
TGCAGTGCTATAGATCCCGGGGGGCTCTACGAGCAGTACTTC
CSAIDPGGLYEQYF
>TRBJ2-1|TRBV7-9|.|many
TGTGCCAGCAGCCCCCAGTCGTGGCGTGCACTTTACAATGAGCAGTTCTTC
CASSPQSWRALYNEQFF
>TRBJ2-3|TRBV10-2|TRBD1|many
TGCGCCAGCAGGGACAGGTACACAGATACGCAGTATTTT
CASRDRYTDTQYF
>TRBJ2-3|TRBV20-1|.|.
TGCAGTGCTAGGGGAACTTCCAGCGGCACAAATACGCAGTATTTT
CSARGTSSGTNTQYF
>TRBJ1-1|TRBV6-5|.|many
TGTGCCAGCAGTTACTCGTGGGGGCAAACTGAAGCTTTCTTT
CASSYSWGQTEAFF
>TRBJ2-7|TRBV6-1|.|few
TGTGCCAGCAGTCCGGGACTTGCAGCCTACGAGCAGTACTTC
CASSPGLAAYEQYF
>TRBJ1-5|TRBV27|.|many
TGTGCCAGCGGGGTTTATAGCAATCAGCCCCAGCATTTT
CASGVYSNQPQHF
>TRBJ1-1|TRBV7-3|.|many
TGTGCCAGCAGCTTATTTTCGGGAGAGGGGACTGAAGCTTTCTTT
CASSLFSGEGTEAFF
>TRBJ2-7|TRBV7-2|TRBD1|many
TGTGCCAGCAGCTCCCCGGACAGGGGACTCCCCTCCTACGAGCAGTACTTC
CASSSPDRGLPSYEQYF
>TRBJ2-7|TRBV20-1|TRBD2|many
TGCAGTGCTAGAGATCCCCTAGCGGGAGTCTCCTACGAGCAGTACTTC
CSARDPLAGVSYEQYF
>TRBJ1-2|TRBV12-3/TRBV12-4|.|.
TGTGCCAGCAGCATTACAGAGCGGGGGGCTTATGGCTACACCTTC
CASSITERGAYGYTF
>TRBJ2-1|TRBV28|TRBD2|many
TGTGCCAGCAGACAAGGGACTACTTACAATGAGCAGTTCTTC
CASRQGTTYNEQFF
>TRBJ1-2|TRBV3-1|.|many
TGTGCCAGCAGCCAAGAGACAGTATATGGCTACACCTTC
CASSQETVYGYTF
>TRBJ2-2|TRBV19|.|many
TGTGCCAGTAGTGACCTGACAGAGAACACCGGGGAGCTGTTTTTT
CASSDLTENTGELFF